The present T cell receptor (beta chain) was sequenced within a study of cytomegalovirus exposure and HLA in healthy donors listed by TCRdb under 2017. For context, the study as a whole: An earlier analysis of approximately 640 of the donors reported 276 Gb of sequence data and 117 million unique TCR beta sequences from about 179 million T cells. An early release covering 500 to 750 HLA-typed donors comprised approximately 290 gigabases of sequencing data and around 85 million unique TCR sequences. The genetic ancestry cluster associated with self-reported Caucasian donors included about 84% of the 300 to 450 genotyped donors. The aim of the study was to test whether cataloging public T cell receptors could identify signatures of past pathogen exposure. Using immunosequencing, the study profiled T cell repertoires from roughly 650 subjects and related those repertoires to cytomegalovirus serostatus. A separate validation cohort of about 110 different subjects was used in addition to the roughly 720-subject first cohort. To predict cytomegalovirus infection status, the study combined high-throughput TCR immunosequencing, statistical association of individual TCRs with disease status, and machine learning. In a later analysis, previously published TCR beta repertoires from more than 500 donors were re-analyzed and high-resolution HLA genotyping was added so that TCR occurrence patterns could be studied. Rather than drawing on any new phenotypic data, the later analysis identified candidate immune exposures from TCR beta sequences and the way those sequences occurred across donors. To decide whether each TCR beta V gene segment behaved as functional or pseudogenic, an earlier analysis of 587 of the donors relied on high-throughput TCR beta sequencing. Donor age, sex, ethnicity and CMV serostatus were collected together with the repertoire data. In a later genetic analysis, genome-wide SNP genotypes for about 55% of the roughly 700 donors were used, and that subset was treated as a discovery cohort. Every discovery cohort repertoire had been produced on one sequencing platform. HLA typing covered class I and class II loci at four-digit resolution. Typing coverage varied by locus: about 620-640 donors for A, B, C, DRB1 and DQB1; under 550 for DQA1; about 570 for DPA1; some 470 for DPB1. About five DR-DQ haplotypes were treated as single units for association and clustering because of strong linkage in the cohort. On average, over 200,000 unique TCR beta nucleotide sequences were sequenced per donor among 398 genotyped donors of the cohort, with 15% to 20% of those sequences being non-productive. Study-level results and caveats: An earlier analysis of approximately 590 of the donors showed that most TCR beta V segments appeared in productive rearrangements either about 87% or about 30% of the time, which broadly matched IMGT annotations. The study listed around 160 TCR beta chains as associated with cytomegalovirus. In both the original and validation cohorts, the classifier was reported to diagnose cytomegalovirus status with high specificity and sensitivity. Several of the top co-occurrence clusters appeared to be linked to parvovirus B19, influenza, CMV and Epstein-Barr virus, according to a later analysis. In a later genetic analysis, a missense DCLRE1C variant was associated with V-gene and J-gene trimming of TCR beta chains, and the association was replicated in an independent cohort. According to a later analysis, most CMV-associated TCR beta chains appeared to be HLA-restricted, and the HLA associations seemed to be driven largely by CMV exposure. The only immune exposure information available for the cohort was CMV serostatus. A later analysis associated approximately 17,000 TCR beta sequences with specific HLA alleles at a false discovery rate of 0.05. Compared with equally common non-associated chains, HLA-associated TCR beta chains in a later analysis were more clonally expanded and had lower generation probabilities. Most TCR sequences were seen in very few donors, while some public TCRs were found in many individuals. Because HLA typing was unavailable for some donors at each locus, only the typed subset was used in association tests. When HLA alleles, especially DR and DQ, strongly co-occurred, TCR associations were difficult to assign to individual alleles. A further reported finding was that TCR beta sequences accurately predicted the HLA-A and HLA-B alleles for most subjects in the first cohort. Some IMGT-functional V segments, including TRBV6-2 and TRBV6-3, could not be told apart with the 87-base-pair reads, so those segments were excluded. Linkage disequilibrium might explain the correlated functional status among segregating V segments, but an unknown experimental factor could not be excluded. The authors suggested that the approach could potentially be extended to other disease states and immunological phenotypes. In a later analysis, TCR association rates were found to vary across HLA loci, with the most associated TCRs seen for DRB1 alleles and the fewest for HLA-C alleles. In this cohort, only TCR beta chains were sequenced, and detectable features were limited by the absence of alpha or paired-chain data. Compared with the approximately 710-donor mean, donors in an Asian-associated ancestry cluster had fewer N-insertions in productive TCRs, according to a later genetic analysis. Seventeen rarely observed V segments, including chromosome 9 orphons, were excluded from the earlier analysis of approximately 500 of the donors because counts were too low. A cluster of highly shared sequence variants was judged likely to represent a technical artifact of the sequencing pipeline. Roughly uniform sequencing depth across donors was assumed in presence/absence analyses, although this assumption may not hold. A few of the identified cytomegalovirus-associated TCR beta chains were confirmed in vitro to be specific for cytomegalovirus antigens.

Regarding this clone: The specificity of this receptor is unknown. No much larger clone exists at a distance of one base, and base qualities are not known.

In total, about 650 healthy bone marrow donors made up the cohort. All cohort members were sampled while nominally healthy, although unrecorded immune exposures were likely present. The donor was CMV seropositive and belonged to the group of a few hundred seropositive cohort members. A peripheral blood sample was collected from each donor, and TCR beta sequencing was performed on peripheral blood mononuclear cells. The Qiagen DNeasy Blood Extraction Kit was used to extract genomic DNA from the blood cell samples. The CDR3 spans 19 residues, from the cysteine through the phenylalanine. The sequence is cut down to CDR3 DNA, 57 bases in frame from base 1. From a lookup of the germline V gene, CDR1 and CDR2 are MDHEN and SYDVKM. V and J are trimmed by 5 bases and 0 bases, and the gene matches miss 11 bases of the junction. The library was produced with the immunoSEQ multiplex PCR assay. A mixture of 60 forward primers for TCR Vbeta segments and 13 reverse primers for TCR Jbeta segments was used in the multiplex PCR. Amplification of the CDR3 region of rearranged TCR beta genes was performed with a multiplex PCR assay on genomic DNA. Amplified TCR beta libraries were sequenced as 87-base-pair reads on the Illumina HiSeq System. On the authors' methods: Across the 700 or so repertoires, a later analysis counted tens of millions of unique TCR beta chains, around 11 million of which were shared by at least two donors. To remove PCR and sequencing errors, raw reads were error-corrected and collapsed into unique sequences using a nearest-neighbor algorithm that merged closely related sequences. V, D and J gene segments were assigned by aligning CDR3 sequences to IMGT reference sequences. Each retained sequence needed at least a six-nucleotide match to both a V gene segment and a J gene segment. A rearrangement counted as productive if the CDR3 had no stop codons and remained in frame with V and J, and every other rearrangement counted as non-productive. CDR3 was defined by IMGT convention, running from the second conserved V-encoded cysteine to the conserved J-encoded phenylalanine. Sequences without an unambiguous match to a single V gene segment were excluded from the earlier analysis of about 600 of the donors. In an earlier analysis of approximately 610 of the donors, V segments were called functional above 56.7% productive rearrangements and were called segregating when the between-donor standard deviation exceeded 5%. A statistical classification framework was developed to diagnose cytomegalovirus status using the catalog of TCR beta chain sequences. In a later analysis, V and J genes were assigned by comparing TCR nucleotide sequences against IMGT/GENE-DB human TR gene sequences. In a later analysis, CDR3 sequences and most-parsimonious VDJ recombination scenarios were assigned using the TCRdist pipeline. A later analysis defined each TCR beta chain by its CDR3 amino acid sequence plus V-gene family, and excluded reads lacking a unique V-gene family. To address suspected cross-contamination and a sequencing artifact, a later analysis removed around 600 highly shared, low-generation-probability nucleotide sequences. In a later analysis, a clonal expansion index for each public chain was calculated from normalized within-repertoire ranks of inferred template counts. Generation probabilities in a later analysis came from a VDJ recombination model fitted to out-of-frame rearrangements, and those results were checked against IGoR. A later analysis scored TCR-TCR, TCR-HLA and TCR-CMV co-occurrence with hypergeometric tests, applying a repertoire-size bias correction to TCR pairs. In a later analysis, false discovery rates were estimated by permuting HLA or CMV assignments 20 times. In a later analysis, co-occurring TCRs were grouped using DBSCAN, with TCRdist sequence similarity added in when clustering inside HLA-allele-positive subsets. Repertoires with fewer than 30,000 or more than 120,000 public chains were left out of co-occurrence clustering, as were roughly five repertoires with anomalous nucleotide sharing. Drawn from immuneACCESS, this table holds only the in-frame rearrangements with V and J called that TCRdb kept. Clones are partly lost; checked studies trace under half to an unresolved V gene and leave the rest unexplained. The V and J calls and the clone size are those of that table, but D and trimming were determined from the DNA. Within this sample are some 180,000 clones, with approximately 82% of them counted one time only. The ten largest clones take up more than 0.95% of the sample.

The sample taken for sequencing was PBMCs. The sequence joins TRBV28 to TRBJ2-1, with 12 bases matching TRBD2. This clonotype was sampled from a girl aged 2 to 9 in good health and CMV-seropositive. The sequence in DNA is TGTGCCAGCAGTCCTAGACTAGCGGGAGTGATCGTCTCCTACAATGAGCAGTTCTTC. This codes for CASSPRLAGVIVSYNEQFF.